A single sample gave rise to the 7 T cell receptor beta chains below, sequenced in a study of beta chain features in type 1 diabetes. Expressed TCRB transcripts got sequenced, as all isolated RNA was reverse transcribed. Measured with immunoSEQ multiplex PCR; TCRdb has only the in-frame clones, and not every one. The table lists approximately 270,000 clones, roughly an eighth of them singletons, with 0.017% in the top ten. Study outcomes and limitations: People with Type 1 diabetes carried modestly yet significantly shorter TCRB CDR3s in all four CD4+ subsets.

Antigens of these TCRs are unknown. The sequenced sample was naive CD4+ T cells from blood. The source is a man aged 30 to 45 with type 1 diabetes.

V gene TRBV4-3 combines with J gene TRBJ2-3; 7 positions match TRBD2. Germline assignment: CDR1 LGHNA and CDR2 YSLEER. The V and J ends lost 3 bases and 1 base, in that order; junction bases with no gene match: 4. CDR3 length: 15 residues. This CDR3 reads CASSQSGRGTDTQYF. The CDR3 nucleotides are TGCGCCAGCAGCCAGTCAGGGAGGGGCACAGATACGCAGTATTTT.

The table lists this clone with a few counts. V is TRBV6-5 and J is TRBJ1-1, with D perhaps matching TRBD1 (6 bases). The CDR3 loop spans 12 amino acids. Trimming left V 5 bases short and J 7 bases short, with 11 bases between. Germline V CDR1 and CDR2: MNHEY, SVGAGI. CDR3 sequence reads: CASSAGEREAFF. The CDR3 nucleotides are TGTGCCAGCAGTGCAGGGGAGCGTGAAGCTTTCTTT.

This clone has a handful of counts. The sample holds other DNA sequences that translate to the same CDR3. The chain recombines TRBV7-2 with TRBJ2-3; a weak D match, TRBD2 (5 bases). Germline V gene lookup returns CDR1 SGHTA and CDR2 FQGNSA. This CDR3 has 13 amino acids. The V gene lost 3 bases and the J gene lost 3 bases, with 7 bases spanning the gap. Here the CDR3 reads CASSFRGTDTQYF. The CDR3 DNA reads as TGTGCCAGCAGCTTTCGAGGGACAGATACGCAGTATTTT.

The chain carries TRBV29-1 and TRBJ1-1; tentative D call: TRBD1 (5 bases). The CDR3 covers 13 residues. Germline-derived CDR1 and CDR2 are SQVTM and ANQGSEA. Trimming took 0 bases from V and 5 from J, leaving 10 bases between them. CDR3 amino acids: CSVEDAGLTEAFF. The CDR3 DNA reads as TGCAGCGTTGAAGATGCAGGGCTAACTGAAGCTTTCTTT. Together with reference TRBV29-1 and TRBJ1-1, the CDR3 gives the full variable domain: SAVISQKPSRDICQRGTSLTIQCQVDSQVTMMFWYRQQPGQSLTLIATANQGSEATYESGFVIDKFPISRPNLTFSTLTVSNMSPEDSSIYLCSVEDAGLTEAFFGQGTRLTVV.

This clone was seen a few times. The V and J genes are TRBV11-2 and TRBJ2-7, with 13 positions matching TRBD2. With 5 bases clipped from V and 4 bases from J, the junction kept 5 bases outside the gene matches. The CDR3 runs to 15 residues. Looked up from germline, CDR1 is SGHAT and CDR2 is FQNNGV. The CDR3 is CASSIGTSGMYEQYF. In nucleotides, the CDR3 is TGTGCCAGCAGCATCGGGACTAGCGGGATGTACGAGCAGTACTTC.

This clone was seen only a few times. This rearrangement joins TRBV2 to TRBJ1-1; D is possibly TRBD1 (6 bases). Germline lookup yields CDR1 SNHLY and CDR2 FYNNEI. With 8 bases removed from V and 10 bases from J, the gap between germline ends came to 14 bases. The CDR3 covers 11 residues. CDR3 protein: CASGQGMGAFF. In DNA, the CDR3 is TGTGCCAGCGGGCAGGGGATGGGAGCTTTCTTT. Full variable domain (rest looked up from reference TRBV2 and TRBJ1-1): EPEVTQTPSHQVTQMGQEVILRCVPISNHLYFYWYRQILGQKVEFLVSFYNNEISEKSEIFDDQFSVERPDGSNFTLKIRSTKLEDSAMYFCASGQGMGAFFGQGTRLTVV.

This clone was counted a few times. V is TRBV5-1 and J is TRBJ2-3; 7 positions agree with TRBD1. Germline V gives CDR1 SGHRS, CDR2 YFSETQ. This CDR3 contains 15 residues. After removal of 0 bases from V and 3 bases from J, the junction contained 4 bases not matched to a gene. In DNA, the CDR3 is TGCGCCAGCAGCTTGGGGTTGACAGGGACAGATACGCAGTATTTT. Its protein product is CASSLGLTGTDTQYF.